This is a list of T cell receptor beta chains from one sample in a study of identical twins. Via MiXCR, TCRdb re-called the 5' RACE reads, giving one row per CDR3 protein. Of around 500,000 distinct CDR3 sequences listed, about 14% are singletons. The same sample was also used in a study of yellow fever vaccine responses in identical twins.

Sequenced sample: CD4+ T cells sorted from blood. These receptors all come from a young woman in good health. The CDR3 runs from the conserved cysteine through the conserved F or W. D genes are given only for firm matches. The size of a clone is reported for some rows only, either as once, few or many, or as a class for expanded clones.

V gene	J gene	clone size	D gene	CDR3 protein	CDR3 DNA
TRBV6-1	TRBJ2-2	-	TRBD2	CASRFGGDGELFF	TGTGCCAGCCGCTTCGGGGGGGACGGGGAGCTGTTTTTT
TRBV12-3/TRBV12-4	TRBJ2-5	-	-	CASSSRQGLQETQYF	TGTGCCAGCAGCTCCCGCCAGGGCCTCCAAGAGACCCAGTACTTC
TRBV9	TRBJ2-1	once	-	CASRTGNEQFF	TGTGCCAGCCGGACGGGCAATGAGCAGTTCTTC
TRBV7-6	TRBJ2-3	-	TRBD1	CASSLVGTATSTDTQYF	TGTGCCAGCAGCTTAGTGGGGACAGCAACTAGCACAGATACGCAGTATTTT
TRBV28	TRBJ1-6	few	-	CASSSGRKLSGNSPLHF	TGTGCCAGCAGTTCAGGACGGAAACTTAGTGGGAATTCACCCCTCCACTTT
TRBV6-1	TRBJ2-1	few	-	CASRSGTLYNEQFF	TGTGCCAGCAGATCCGGGACCCTCTACAATGAGCAGTTCTTC
TRBV6-1	TRBJ2-1	-	TRBD2	CASSTGLAAYNEQFF	TGTGCCAGCAGTACCGGACTAGCGGCCTACAATGAGCAGTTCTTC
TRBV10-3	TRBJ2-1	-	-	CAISESIGNNEQFF	TGTGCCATCAGTGAGTCGATCGGGAACAATGAGCAGTTCTTC
TRBV3-1	TRBJ2-3	many	TRBD1	CASSLGGDRDTQYF	TGTGCCAGCAGCCTAGGGGGCGACCGAGATACGCAGTATTTT
TRBV10-3	TRBJ2-7	many	-	CAASGASYEQYF	TGTGCCGCCTCCGGGGCGTCGTACGAGCAGTACTTC
TRBV20-1	TRBJ2-1	many	-	CSARPAAYNEQFF	TGCAGTGCTCGCCCGGCGGCCTACAATGAGCAGTTCTTC
TRBV4-3	TRBJ1-5	-	TRBD1	CASSQATGRGQPQHF	TGCGCCAGCAGCCAAGCGACAGGGCGAGGACAGCCCCAGCATTTT
TRBV25-1	TRBJ2-3	-	-	CASSPSGVFGADTQYF	TGTGCCAGCAGTCCCTCGGGGGTTTTTGGGGCAGATACGCAGTATTTT
TRBV20-1	TRBJ2-6	-	-	CSAGGDPGSSGANVLTF	TGCAGTGCGGGTGGGGACCCCGGTAGCTCTGGGGCCAACGTCCTGACTTTC
TRBV20-1	TRBJ1-6	-	-	CSARDPRSHNSPLHF	TGCAGTGCTAGAGACCCCAGGAGCCATAATTCACCCCTCCACTTT
TRBV12-3/TRBV12-4	TRBJ2-3	many	TRBD2	CASSSPGLAGSDTQYF	TGTGCCAGCAGTTCCCCGGGACTAGCGGGGTCAGATACGCAGTATTTT
TRBV5-1	TRBJ2-7	many	-	CASSLANAYEQYF	TGCGCCAGCAGCTTGGCCAACGCCTACGAGCAGTACTTC
TRBV7-2	TRBJ2-7	many	-	CASTLNLGSSYEQYF	TGTGCCAGCACCCTAAATTTGGGGAGCTCCTACGAGCAGTACTTC
TRBV29-1	TRBJ2-1	-	TRBD2	CSVGTSVEQFF	TGCAGCGTCGGGACTAGCGTTGAGCAGTTCTTC
TRBV29-1	TRBJ2-3	few	-	CSVVGQPTDTQYF	TGCAGCGTTGTAGGACAGCCCACAGATACGCAGTATTTT
TRBV27	TRBJ2-7	few	-	CASSVGFEQYF	TGTGCCAGCAGTGTAGGGTTCGAGCAGTACTTC
TRBV28	TRBJ2-7	few	TRBD2	CASSLKTSGASYEQYF	TGTGCCAGCAGTTTAAAGACTAGCGGGGCGTCCTACGAGCAGTACTTC
TRBV20-1	TRBJ1-2	-	-	CSASRSNYGYTF	TGCAGTGCTAGTCGGTCTAACTATGGCTACACCTTC
TRBV6-1	TRBJ1-5	-	-	CASTRGVNQPQHF	TGTGCCAGCACCCGGGGGGTTAATCAGCCCCAGCATTTT